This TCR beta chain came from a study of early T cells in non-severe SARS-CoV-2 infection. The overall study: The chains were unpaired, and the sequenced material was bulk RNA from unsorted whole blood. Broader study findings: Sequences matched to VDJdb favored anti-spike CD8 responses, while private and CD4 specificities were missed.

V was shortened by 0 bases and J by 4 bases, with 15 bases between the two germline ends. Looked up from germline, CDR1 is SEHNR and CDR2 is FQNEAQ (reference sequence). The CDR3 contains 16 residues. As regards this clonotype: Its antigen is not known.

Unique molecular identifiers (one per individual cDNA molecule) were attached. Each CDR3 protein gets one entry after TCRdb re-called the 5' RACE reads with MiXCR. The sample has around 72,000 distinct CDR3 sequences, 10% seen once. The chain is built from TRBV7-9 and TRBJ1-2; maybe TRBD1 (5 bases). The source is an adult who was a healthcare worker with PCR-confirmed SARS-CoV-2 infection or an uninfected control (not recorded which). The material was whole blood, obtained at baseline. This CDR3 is CASSLAGVRRGYGYTF. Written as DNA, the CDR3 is TGTGCCAGCAGCTTAGCAGGGGTACGCCGGGGCTATGGCTACACCTTC.